The rows below give T cell receptor beta chains drawn from one sample of a study of STAT5B mutations in CD4+ large granular lymphocyte leukemia. Data came from immunoSEQ multiplex PCR; TCRdb stores just in-frame clones and leaves some out. This table holds 4,000 or so clones, 60% to 85% found once. Sequencing was performed on PBMCs. The receptors originated from a man aged 55 to 69 with CD4+ T-cell large granular lymphocyte leukemia. Each CDR3 is given with its conserved first and last residue. D genes are given only for firm matches. Clone size is not always given. Where it is, it says once, few, many or a class for expanded clones.

clone size	V gene	J gene	D gene	CDR3 DNA	CDR3 protein
NA	TRBV6-5	TRBJ2-5	TRBD1	TGTGCCAGCAGTTACGGTAACAGGGGGCGAGAGACCCAGTACTTC	CASSYGNRGRETQYF
NA	TRBV30	TRBJ2-3	NA	TGTGCCTGGAGTGGCGGTTACAACACAGATACGCAGTATTTT	CAWSGGYNTDTQYF
NA	TRBV5-5	TRBJ2-7	NA	TGTGCCAGCAGCCCCTACTCCTACGAGCAGTACTTC	CASSPYSYEQYF
NA	TRBV14	TRBJ1-2	NA	TGTGCCAGCAGCCAAGATTGGACTGACTATGGCTACACCTTC	CASSQDWTDYGYTF
NA	TRBV7-9	TRBJ2-2	TRBD1	TGTGCCAGCAGCCCCACAGGGGGGTTCGCGAACACCGGGGAGCTGTTTTTT	CASSPTGGFANTGELFF
NA	TRBV14	TRBJ2-5	TRBD2	TGTGCCAGCAGCCAAGGACTAGCGGGGGGAAAGACCCAGTACTTC	CASSQGLAGGKTQYF
NA	TRBV13	TRBJ2-3	NA	TGTGCCAGCAGCTTAGTCAGGGGCTGGCTAATGGATACGCAGTATTTT	CASSLVRGWLMDTQYF
NA	TRBV5-4	TRBJ1-1	NA	TGTGCCAGCAGCTTGGATATAGGGGGGACTGAAGCTTTCTTT	CASSLDIGGTEAFF
once	TRBV2	TRBJ1-5	NA	TGTGCCAGCAGTGAAAGAGAGTCAGGCTACAATCAGCCCCAGCATTTT	CASSERESGYNQPQHF
NA	TRBV5-3	TRBJ1-5	NA	TGTGCCAGAAGTTCGCCAACCCGACAGGACAATCAGCCCCAGCATTTT	CARSSPTRQDNQPQHF
NA	TRBV15	TRBJ1-6	NA	TGTGCCACCCGAGACAGGCGCGATTCACCCCTCCACTTT	CATRDRRDSPLHF
NA	TRBV25-1	TRBJ2-2	TRBD1	TGTGCCAGCAGTGAATCCCCGGGACAGGGGGTTACCGGGGAGCTGTTTTTT	CASSESPGQGVTGELFF
NA	TRBV7-9	TRBJ2-3	TRBD1	TGTGCCAGCAGCTTAGGGCCCCTGGGACAGGGGGCGGGCTATACGCAGTATTTT	CASSLGPLGQGAGYTQYF
NA	TRBV27	TRBJ1-6	TRBD1	TGTGCCAGCGGGGGGACAGAAGATTCACCCCTCCACTTT	CASGGTEDSPLHF
NA	TRBV6-1	TRBJ1-2	NA	TGTGCCAGCAGTGAAGCTTCGACGGGGGGCTATGGCTACACCTTC	CASSEASTGGYGYTF
few	TRBV4-3	TRBJ1-2	TRBD1	TGCGCCAGCAGCCAAAGCCGGGACAGGGGACGCTATGGCTACACCTTC	CASSQSRDRGRYGYTF
NA	TRBV4-3	TRBJ1-2	NA	TGCGCCAGCAGCCAAGATCAGGGGCACCTTATTAACTATGGCTACACCTTC	CASSQDQGHLINYGYTF
once	TRBV5-1	TRBJ2-7	TRBD1	TGCGCCAGCAGCCCGACAGGGGAACACGAGCAGTACTTC	CASSPTGEHEQYF
once	TRBV5-1	TRBJ2-3	NA	TGCGCCAGCAGTCAGGGGCAGGCAGATACGCAGTATTTT	CASSQGQADTQYF
NA	TRBV4-1	TRBJ1-1	NA	TGCGCCAGCAGCTACAGCCCGTCGAACACTGAAGCTTTCTTT	CASSYSPSNTEAFF
NA	TRBV14	TRBJ1-4	NA	TGTGCCAGCAGCCAAGAAGGCAGTTTGGTGAAACTGTTTTTT	CASSQEGSLVKLFF
NA	TRBV7-6	TRBJ2-1	NA	TGTGCCAGCAGCTTAGCGGGGGGTATAAATGAGCAGTTCTTC	CASSLAGGINEQFF
NA	TRBV27	TRBJ1-2	NA	TGTGCCAGCAGTTTAGGGCCGAATAGGCAGTCGTTCGGCTACACCTTC	CASSLGPNRQSFGYTF
NA	TRBV5-1	TRBJ2-7	NA	TGCGCCAGCAGCTTGTTCGGGGGTAGCTACGAGCAGTACTTC	CASSLFGGSYEQYF
NA	TRBV6-5	TRBJ2-5	TRBD2	TGTGCCAGCAGTTACGATGCGGGGGGGCTTCAAGAGACCCAGTACTTC	CASSYDAGGLQETQYF
NA	TRBV5-6	TRBJ2-7	NA	TGTGCCAGCAGCTTGGACAAAGAGAAGCAGTACTTC	CASSLDKEKQYF
NA	TRBV5-6	TRBJ2-7	NA	TGTGCCAGCAGCTTGGGGCAGAACGAGCAGTACTTC	CASSLGQNEQYF